The clone carrying this T cell receptor (beta chain) is a singleton in its sample. The sample belongs to a study of blood T cell repertoires in COVID-19. In the original processing: Nucleated cell number was recorded as an estimate derived from reference gene primer amplification. TCRdb's copy holds only in-frame clones and misses some; the assay was immunoSEQ multiplex PCR. That table supplies the V and J calls and clone size; D and trimming were determined from the DNA. This sample carries approximately 300,000 clones, approximately 90% of them seen once, and the ten largest clones take approximately 5%. Individuals drawn from approximately 26 US areas were roughly 18 to 95 years old. Participant-given clinical history determined each cohort assignment. Cohort 3 recovered donors had two negative PCRs, clearance, or symptom resolution. The CDR3 covers 15 residues. Germline V lookup: CDR1 SGHTA, CDR2 FQGNSA. With 1 base removed from V and 2 bases from J, the gap between germline ends came to 11 bases.

The sequenced sample consisted of PBMCs or T cells enriched from blood (not recorded which). The chain recombines TRBV7-2 with TRBJ1-2; possible D gene TRBD1, 5 bases. The sequence was collected from a woman aged 30 to 39 who had recovered from COVID-19. As DNA, the CDR3 is TGTGCCAGCAGCTTAGTTGGGGCCCTAAACTATGGCTACACCTTC. Translated: CASSLVGALNYGYTF. The whole variable domain, filled in from reference TRBV7-2 and TRBJ1-2, reads GAGVSQSPSNKVTEKGKDVELRCDPISGHTALYWYRQSLGQGLEFLIYFQGNSAPDKSGLPSDRFSAERTGGSVSTLTIQRTQQEDSAVYLCASSLVGALNYGYTFGSGTRLTVV.